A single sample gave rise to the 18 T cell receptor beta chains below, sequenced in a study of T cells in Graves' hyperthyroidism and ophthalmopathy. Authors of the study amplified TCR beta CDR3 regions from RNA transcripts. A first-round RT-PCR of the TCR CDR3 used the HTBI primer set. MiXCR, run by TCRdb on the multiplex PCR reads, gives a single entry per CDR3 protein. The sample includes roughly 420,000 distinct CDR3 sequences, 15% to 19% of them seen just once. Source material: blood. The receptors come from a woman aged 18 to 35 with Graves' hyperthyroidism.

This CDR3 is CASNTGTGGAGANVLTF. CDR3 coding DNA: TGTGCCAGTAACACCGGGACAGGGGGCGCTGGGGCCAACGTCCTGACTTTC. The rearrangement uses TRBV19 and TRBJ2-6; 12 bases line up with TRBD1. CDR3 length: 17 residues. The germline V gene has CDR1 LNHDA and CDR2 SQIVND (reference sequence). Losses at the gene ends were 7 bases for V and 2 bases for J; bases not matched to a gene: 6.

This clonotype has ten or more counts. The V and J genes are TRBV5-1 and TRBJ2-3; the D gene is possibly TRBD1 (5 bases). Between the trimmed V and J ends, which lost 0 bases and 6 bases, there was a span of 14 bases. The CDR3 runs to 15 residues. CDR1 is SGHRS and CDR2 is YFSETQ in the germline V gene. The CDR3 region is CASSLAGRGPDTQYF. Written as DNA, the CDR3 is TGCGCCAGCAGCTTGGCCGGAAGGGGTCCCGATACGCAGTATTTT.

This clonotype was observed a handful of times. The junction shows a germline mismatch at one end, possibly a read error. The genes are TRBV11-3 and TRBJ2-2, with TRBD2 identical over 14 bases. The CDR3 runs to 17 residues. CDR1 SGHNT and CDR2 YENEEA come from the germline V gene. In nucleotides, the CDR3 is TGTGCCGGCAGCCCGGGACTAGCGGGAGAGTACACCGGGGAGCTGTTTTTT. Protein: CAGSPGLAGEYTGELFF.

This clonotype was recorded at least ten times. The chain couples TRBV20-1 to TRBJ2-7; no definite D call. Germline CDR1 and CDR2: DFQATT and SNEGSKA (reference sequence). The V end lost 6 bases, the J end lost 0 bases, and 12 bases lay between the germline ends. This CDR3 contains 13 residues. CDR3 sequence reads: CSAPGSSSYEQYF. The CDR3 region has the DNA TGCAGTGCACCGGGTTCCAGCTCCTACGAGCAGTACTTC.

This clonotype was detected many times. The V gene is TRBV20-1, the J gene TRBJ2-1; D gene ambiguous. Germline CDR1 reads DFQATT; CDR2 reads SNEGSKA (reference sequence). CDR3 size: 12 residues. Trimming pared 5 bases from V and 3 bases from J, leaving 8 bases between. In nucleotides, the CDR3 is TGCAGTGCTCGTGGCTACTACAATGAGCAGTTCTTC. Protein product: CSARGYYNEQFF.

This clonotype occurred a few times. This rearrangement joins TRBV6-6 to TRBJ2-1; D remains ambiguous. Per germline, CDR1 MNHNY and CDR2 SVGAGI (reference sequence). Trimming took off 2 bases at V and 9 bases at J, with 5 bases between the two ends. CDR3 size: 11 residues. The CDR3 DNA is TGTGCCAGCAGTTACCGGGCTGAGCAGTTCTTC. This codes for CASSYRAEQFF.

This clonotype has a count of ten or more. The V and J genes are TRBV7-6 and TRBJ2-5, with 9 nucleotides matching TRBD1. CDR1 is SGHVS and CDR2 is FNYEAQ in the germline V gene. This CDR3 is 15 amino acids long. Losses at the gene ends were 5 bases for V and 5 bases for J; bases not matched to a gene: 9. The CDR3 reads CASSADGTGKETQYF. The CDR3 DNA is TGTGCCAGCAGCGCCGACGGGACAGGGAAGGAGACCCAGTACTTC.

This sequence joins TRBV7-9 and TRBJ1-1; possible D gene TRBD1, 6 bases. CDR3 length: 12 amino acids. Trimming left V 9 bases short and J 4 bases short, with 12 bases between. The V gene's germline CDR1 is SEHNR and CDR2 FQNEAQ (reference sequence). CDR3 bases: TGTGCCAGTCAGGGGATCAGCACTGAAGCTTTCTTT. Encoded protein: CASQGISTEAFF.

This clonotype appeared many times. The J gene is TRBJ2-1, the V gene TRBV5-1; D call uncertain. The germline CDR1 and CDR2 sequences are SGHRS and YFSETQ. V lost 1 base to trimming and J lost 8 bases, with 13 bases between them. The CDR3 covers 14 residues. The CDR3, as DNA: TGCGCCAGCAGCTTGACTTTGAAAGTATATGAGCAGTTCTTC. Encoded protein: CASSLTLKVYEQFF.

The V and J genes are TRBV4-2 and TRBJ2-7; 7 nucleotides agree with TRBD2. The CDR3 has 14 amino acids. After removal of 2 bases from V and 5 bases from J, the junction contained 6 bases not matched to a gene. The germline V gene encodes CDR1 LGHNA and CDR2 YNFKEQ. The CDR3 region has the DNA TGTGCCAGCAGCCAACGACTAGCCAACAACGAGCAGTACTTC. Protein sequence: CASSQRLANNEQYF.

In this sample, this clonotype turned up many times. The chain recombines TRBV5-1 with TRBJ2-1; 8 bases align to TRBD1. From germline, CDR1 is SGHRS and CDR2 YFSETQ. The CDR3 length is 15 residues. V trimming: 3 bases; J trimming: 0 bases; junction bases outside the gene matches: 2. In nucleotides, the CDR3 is TGCGCCAGCAGCTCCGGGACAGGCTCCTACAATGAGCAGTTCTTC. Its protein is CASSSGTGSYNEQFF.

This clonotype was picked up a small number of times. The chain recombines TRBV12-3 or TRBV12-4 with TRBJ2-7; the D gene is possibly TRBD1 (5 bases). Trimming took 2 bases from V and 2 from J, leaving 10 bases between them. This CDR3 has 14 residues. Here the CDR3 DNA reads TGTGCCAGCAGTTTACTCTCAGGGACCTACGAGCAGTACTTC. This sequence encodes CASSLLSGTYEQYF.

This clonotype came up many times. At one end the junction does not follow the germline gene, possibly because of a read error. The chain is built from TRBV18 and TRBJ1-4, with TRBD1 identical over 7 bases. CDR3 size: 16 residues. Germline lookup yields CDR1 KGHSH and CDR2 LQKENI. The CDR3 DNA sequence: TGTGCCAGCGCACCCCCTTGGGGCAGGGGGAATGAAAAACTGTTTTTT. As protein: CASAPPWGRGNEKLFF.

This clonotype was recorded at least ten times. CDR3 nucleotides: TGTGCCACCAGCAGAGTCGGACTAGCGGGAGTCGGGGAGACCCAGTACTTC. It is translated as CATSRVGLAGVGETQYF. The chain carries TRBV15 and TRBJ2-5; 13 bases match TRBD2. V was clipped by 1 base and J by 5 bases; unmatched bases: 7. The CDR3 loop spans 17 amino acids. Germline V gene lookup returns CDR1 LNHNV and CDR2 YYDKDF (reference sequence). Full variable domain (missing parts from reference TRBV15 and TRBJ2-5): DAMVIQNPRYQVTQFGKPVTLSCSQTLNHNVMYWYQQKSSQAPKLLFHYYDKDFNNEADTPDNFQSRRPNTSFCFLDIRSPGLGDTAMYLCATSRVGLAGVGETQYFGPGTRLLVL.

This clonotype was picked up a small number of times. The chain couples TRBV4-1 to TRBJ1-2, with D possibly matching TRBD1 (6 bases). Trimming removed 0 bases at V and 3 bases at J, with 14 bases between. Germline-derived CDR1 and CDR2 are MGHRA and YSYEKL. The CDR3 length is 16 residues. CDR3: CASSQDGGGGHYGYTF. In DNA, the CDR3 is TGCGCCAGCAGCCAAGATGGCGGAGGGGGTCACTATGGCTACACCTTC.

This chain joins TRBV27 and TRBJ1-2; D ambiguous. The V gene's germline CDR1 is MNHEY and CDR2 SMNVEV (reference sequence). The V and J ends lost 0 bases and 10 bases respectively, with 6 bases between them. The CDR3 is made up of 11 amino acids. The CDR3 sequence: CASSLSKAYTF. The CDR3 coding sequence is TGTGCCAGCAGTTTATCAAAGGCCTACACCTTC.

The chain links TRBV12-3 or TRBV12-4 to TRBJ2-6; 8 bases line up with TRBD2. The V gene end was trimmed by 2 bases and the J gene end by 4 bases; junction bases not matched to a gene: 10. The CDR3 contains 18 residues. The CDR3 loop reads CASSLSRGGGGGANVLTF. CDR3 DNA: TGTGCCAGCAGTTTAAGCCGGGGGGGGGGGGGGGGGGCCAACGTCCTGACTTTC.

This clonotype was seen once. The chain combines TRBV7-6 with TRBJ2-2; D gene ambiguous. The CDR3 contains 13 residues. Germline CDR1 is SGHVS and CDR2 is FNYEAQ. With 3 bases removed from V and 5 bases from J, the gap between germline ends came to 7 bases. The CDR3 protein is CASSFRRTGELFF. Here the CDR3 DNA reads TGTGCCAGCAGCTTCAGGCGGACCGGGGAGCTGTTTTTT.